This T cell receptor beta chain was identified in a study of blood T cell repertoires in COVID-19. Study at large: T cells, B-cell-depleted T cells, or PBMCs supplied cDNA or gDNA.

The CDR3 loop spans 14 amino acids. Trimming stripped 0 bases from V and 7 bases from J, with 9 bases between. Germline lookup yields CDR1 SGHAT and CDR2 FQNNGV. As processed by the authors: Reference gene primer amplification in the assay estimated nucleated cell counts. The assay was immunoSEQ multiplex PCR, and TCRdb's table has in-frame clones only and misses some. For V, J and clone size, that table is used; D and trimming come from the DNA. The table lists 150,000 to 200,000 clones, roughly nine tenths of them singletons. Sequencing used peripheral blood. The clonotype was recovered from a woman aged 60-70 years with COVID-19, enrolled during active disease. The chain combines TRBV11-2 with TRBJ1-4; D remains unclear. The CDR3 region is CASSLDLLSEKLFF. The CDR3 nucleotides read TGTGCCAGCAGCTTAGATCTCCTTAGTGAAAAACTGTTTTTT.